A selection of T cell receptor beta chains follows, all from one sample in a study of T cell changes during pregnancy in multiple sclerosis. Using immunoSEQ multiplex PCR, the repertoire was profiled, and TCRdb retains in-frame clones only, with some absent. The data hold 65,000 to 85,000 clones, with over 90% observed a single time. This sample comprised CD4+ T cells from peripheral blood mononuclear cells, obtained after pregnancy. The receptors derive from a female donor with multiple sclerosis, enrolled in a pregnancy study. CDR3s include the opening cysteine and the closing phenylalanine or tryptophan. D genes are given only for firm matches. Size is stated for part of the rows, as once, few or many counts, or as a class when the clone is expanded.

TRBV5-1	-	-	TRBJ1-3	CASSFGQRDGDTIYF	TGCGCCAGCAGCTTCGGACAGAGAGACGGTGACACCATATATTTT
TRBV15	-	-	TRBJ1-5	CATSRDRGNQPQHF	TGTGCCACCAGCAGAGATCGAGGGAATCAGCCCCAGCATTTT
TRBV27	once	TRBD1	TRBJ1-1	CASSFAKVGTGYPEAFF	TGTGCCAGCAGCTTCGCCAAGGTAGGGACAGGGTACCCTGAAGCTTTCTTT
TRBV5-1	-	TRBD2	TRBJ2-3	CASSSIIGTSGRTDTQYF	TGCGCCAGCAGCTCGATAATAGGGACTAGCGGGAGAACAGATACGCAGTATTTT
TRBV6-1	once	-	TRBJ1-5	CASSEGTANQPQHF	TGTGCCAGCAGTGAGGGCACAGCCAATCAGCCCCAGCATTTT
TRBV27	once	TRBD1	TRBJ2-1	CASSNNRGPNYNEQFF	TGTGCCAGCAGTAATAACAGGGGCCCCAACTACAATGAGCAGTTCTTC
TRBV19	-	-	TRBJ2-3	CASSMGFRVAGTDTQYF	TGTGCCAGTAGTATGGGCTTCAGGGTCGCGGGCACAGATACGCAGTATTTT
TRBV7-2	-	TRBD1	TRBJ1-2	CASSTGQEWEGYTF	TGTGCCAGCAGCACGGGACAGGAGTGGGAAGGCTACACCTTC
TRBV19	once	TRBD1	TRBJ1-4	CASRTSGTEEEKLFF	TGTGCCAGTAGGACCTCCGGGACAGAGGAGGAAAAACTGTTTTTT
TRBV6-1	-	-	TRBJ1-5	CASGVGRSNQPQHF	TGCGCCAGTGGGGTGGGGAGGAGCAATCAGCCCCAGCATTTT
TRBV28	once	-	TRBJ2-2	CASSWRGYGELFF	TGTGCCAGCAGTTGGAGGGGCTACGGGGAGCTGTTTTTT
TRBV2	-	TRBD2	TRBJ2-5	CASQGPSGGPEVTQYF	TGTGCCAGCCAAGGGCCTAGCGGGGGCCCGGAGGTGACCCAGTACTTC
TRBV27	-	TRBD2	TRBJ2-1	CASSRRSSGEQFF	TGTGCCAGCAGCCGCCGCTCTAGCGGCGAGCAGTTCTTC
TRBV30	once	-	TRBJ1-2	CAWSTGVGGYTF	TGTGCCTGGAGTACGGGGGTCGGCGGCTACACCTTC
TRBV19	-	-	TRBJ2-1	CASTPPRNPQAIRVQFF	TGTGCCAGTACCCCACCTAGAAACCCTCAAGCGATTCGGGTGCAGTTCTTC
TRBV11-1	-	-	TRBJ1-6	CASSLTGLHNSPLHF	TGTGCCAGCAGCTTGACAGGACTGCATAATTCACCCCTCCACTTT
TRBV5-1	-	-	TRBJ2-3	CASSWAGEGDTQYF	TGCGCCAGCAGCTGGGCAGGGGAGGGAGATACGCAGTATTTT
TRBV5-1	once	TRBD1	TRBJ2-7	CASSLRQGASEQYF	TGCGCCAGCAGCTTGCGGCAGGGGGCGAGCGAGCAGTACTTC
TRBV7-9	-	-	TRBJ2-3	CASSLEGTSPQYF	TGTGCCAGCAGCTTAGAGGGGACTTCGCCGCAGTATTTT
TRBV18	-	-	TRBJ1-1	CASSAEVNTEAFF	TGTGCCAGCTCAGCGGAGGTGAACACTGAAGCTTTCTTT
TRBV25-1	once	TRBD1	TRBJ1-4	CASRQGPNEKLFF	TGTGCCAGTAGACAGGGTCCTAATGAAAAACTGTTTTTT
TRBV28	once	-	TRBJ1-1	CASSVGGATEAFF	TGTGCCAGCAGTGTAGGGGGGGCCACTGAAGCTTTCTTT
TRBV7-3	-	-	TRBJ1-1	CASSPTANTEAFF	TGTGCCAGCAGCCCGACAGCGAACACTGAAGCTTTCTTT
TRBV5-4	-	-	TRBJ2-1	CASSLVAANEQFF	TGTGCCAGCAGCTTGGTGGCGGCGAATGAGCAGTTCTTC
TRBV5-1	-	TRBD2	TRBJ2-1	CASSFAGGRDEQFF	TGCGCCAGCAGCTTTGCGGGGGGCCGGGATGAGCAGTTCTTC
TRBV7-9	-	-	TRBJ1-1	CASSSVAGVTEAFF	TGTGCCAGCAGCTCCGTGGCGGGGGTCACTGAAGCTTTCTTT
TRBV10-3	-	-	TRBJ2-2	CAISGDNGELFF	TGTGCCATCAGTGGGGACAACGGGGAGCTGTTTTTT
TRBV9	-	-	TRBJ2-2	CASSHIQGANTGELFF	TGTGCCAGCAGTCATATACAGGGCGCGAACACCGGGGAGCTGTTTTTT
TRBV28	-	-	TRBJ1-1	CASLMNTEAFF	TGTGCCAGCCTAATGAACACTGAAGCTTTCTTT
TRBV18	-	TRBD1	TRBJ1-1	CASSQGAPLDGGGAMNTEAFF	TGTGCCAGCTCACAGGGGGCCCCTTTGGACGGCGGAGGGGCTATGAACACTGAAGCTTTCTTT
TRBV5-5	-	-	TRBJ1-5	CASGIERPQHF	TGTGCCAGCGGCATTGAGCGGCCCCAGCATTTT
TRBV28	-	-	TRBJ2-1	CASTTGREQFF	TGTGCCAGCACCACGGGAAGGGAGCAGTTCTTC
TRBV30	-	-	TRBJ2-2	CAWNPIETGELFF	TGTGCCTGGAACCCTATCGAGACCGGGGAGCTGTTTTTT
TRBV19	few	-	TRBJ1-3	CAMIAGNTIYF	TGTGCTATGATAGCTGGAAACACCATATATTTT
TRBV5-4	-	TRBD2	TRBJ2-3	CASSLGLAGGTDTQYF	TGTGCCAGCAGCTTGGGGTTGGCGGGGGGCACAGATACGCAGTATTTT
TRBV6-1	-	-	TRBJ2-7	CASSEGREYEQYF	TGTGCCAGCAGTGAAGGCAGGGAATACGAGCAGTACTTC
TRBV5-4	-	-	TRBJ2-4	CASSLKSGDRKNIQYF	TGTGCCAGCAGCTTGAAATCTGGAGACAGGAAAAACATTCAGTACTTC
TRBV18	-	-	TRBJ2-7	CASSPGGGAHEQYF	TGTGCCAGCTCACCGGGAGGCGGCGCCCACGAGCAGTACTTC
TRBV2	-	-	TRBJ2-7	CASGVQGGEQYF	TGTGCCAGCGGGGTACAAGGAGGGGAGCAGTACTTC